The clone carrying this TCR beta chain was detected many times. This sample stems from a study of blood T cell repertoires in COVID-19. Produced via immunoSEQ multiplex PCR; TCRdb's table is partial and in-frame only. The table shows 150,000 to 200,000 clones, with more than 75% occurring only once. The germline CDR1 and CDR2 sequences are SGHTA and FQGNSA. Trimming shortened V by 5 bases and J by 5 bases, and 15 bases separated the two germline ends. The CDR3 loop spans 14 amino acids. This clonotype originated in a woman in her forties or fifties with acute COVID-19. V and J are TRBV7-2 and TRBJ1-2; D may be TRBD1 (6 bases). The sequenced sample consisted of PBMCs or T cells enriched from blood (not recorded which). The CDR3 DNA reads TGTGCCAGCAGCCTCTTCGGACAGTTGTATGGCTACACCTTC. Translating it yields CASSLFGQLYGYTF.